This T cell receptor (beta chain) was recovered during a study of CD8 T cells in Susac syndrome (dated by TCRdb to about 2019). Study-wide context: The study used repertoire sequencing to test whether antigen drove CD8+ T cell activation and differentiation in Susac syndrome. CD8+ T cell repertoire clonality was compared between about a dozen healthy donors, around 14 Susac syndrome patients and 15 multiple sclerosis patients.

High-throughput TCR beta sequencing profiled peripheral blood CD8+ and CD4+ T cells from healthy donors, Susac syndrome patients and multiple sclerosis patients. Multiple sclerosis controls were treatment-naive patients with stable or active relapsing-remitting disease fulfilling revised McDonald criteria. Bulk CD8+ and CD4+ T cells were purified magnetically by negative isolation, whereas CD8+ TEMRA cells were enriched by FACS. Blood was collected in EDTA tubes and processed within 24 hours, with PBMCs isolated through density gradient centrifugation. PBMCs destined for TCR sequencing were cryopreserved in liquid nitrogen and later thawed in a 37 °C water bath. A purity of at least 90% was achieved for sorted or isolated CD4+, CD8+ and CD8+ TEMRA cells. RNA was extracted using the RNeasy kit, and roughly 0.45 to 1 microgram was reverse transcribed with random hexamers. TCR beta CDR3 regions were amplified with the immunoSEQ multiplex PCR assay covering 54 Vbeta and 13 Jbeta segments. PCR amplification bias was corrected using a synthetic template baseline for primer optimization and computational correction. Per the source publication's procedure: Reads were assigned to V, D and J genes according to IMGT and analyzed in immunoSEQ Analyzer, with only productive sequences retained. To calculate clonality, Shannon entropy was normalized by log2 of the number of productive unique sequences and then subtracted from one. Public and private clones were assessed among the 100 most prevalent clones of each patient and control. Clones were defined as Susac-specific if absent from the healthy and MS cohorts, from under 1,200 published viral clones and from other ImmuneACCESS disease sequences. The public reads were run again by TCRdb, first through fastp at Q25 and then through MiXCR, and only productive beta chains were kept. Identical CDR3 proteins give one entry, which carries the most common genes and DNA. These V and J calls rely on TCRdb rather than the paper's analysis. The sample data list around 300,000 distinct CDR3 sequences, and about 89% of these were observed just once. The ten most abundant clones make up roughly 0.2% of the sample.

Summary of the overall study and its limitations: The number of individuals in the TCR sequencing and HLA analysis was recognized as being relatively small.

Points on this clonotype: There is no known antigen for this receptor. Base qualities are not recorded, but no much larger clone differs from it by a single base.

V lost 11 bases and J lost 3 bases; the stretch between them is 17 bases long. In the germline V gene, CDR1 corresponds to MDHEN and CDR2 to SYDVKM. Spanning cysteine to phenylalanine, the CDR3 consists of 14 amino acids. Just the 42-base CDR3 DNA is kept, in frame starting at base 1. The chain is encoded by TRBV28 joined to TRBJ2-1; confidence is insufficient to name the D gene. The TCR was taken from a human donor with multiple sclerosis. Sample: CD8+ T cells from PBMCs. The CDR3 region: CASGPRLHYNEQFF. At the DNA level, the sequence is TGTGCCTCAGGCCCTAGGTTGCACTACAATGAGCAGTTCTTC. The full variable domain, with segments outside the CDR3 supplied by the reference TRBV28 and TRBJ2-1 proteins, appears as DVKVTQSSRYLVKRTGEKVFLECVQDMDHENMFWYRQDPGLGLRLIYFSYDVKMKEKGDIPEGYSVSREKKERFSLILESASTNQTSMYLCASGPRLHYNEQFFGPGTRLTVL.